This T cell receptor beta chain derives from a study of CD8 T cells in ankylosing spondylitis. Study-wide findings and caveats: Clones tied to disease were said to be significantly enriched in matched ankylosing spondylitis synovial fluid. A TCR beta motif of fewer than ten highly homologous variants seemed to mark ankylosing spondylitis blood.

This clonotype was seen more than once but under ten times. The antigen is undetermined. Germline CDR1 reads SGHTA; CDR2 reads FQGNSA. The CDR3 loop spans 14 amino acids. V lost 3 bases and J 0 bases, leaving 5 bases between the germline ends. Each CDR3 protein gets one entry after TCRdb re-called the 5' RACE reads with MiXCR. Seen here are more than 200,000 distinct CDR3 sequences, roughly a quarter observed once, and the top ten hold around 0.64%. This TCR was sampled from a male donor with ankylosing spondylitis or in good health (not recorded which). The chain has TRBV7-2 and TRBJ2-2; D remains unclear. The sample consisted of blood, either unsorted or a sorted T cell fraction (not recorded which). The CDR3 loop reads CASSLQTNTGELFF. The CDR3 region has the DNA TGTGCCAGCAGCTTGCAGACGAACACCGGGGAGCTGTTTTTT.